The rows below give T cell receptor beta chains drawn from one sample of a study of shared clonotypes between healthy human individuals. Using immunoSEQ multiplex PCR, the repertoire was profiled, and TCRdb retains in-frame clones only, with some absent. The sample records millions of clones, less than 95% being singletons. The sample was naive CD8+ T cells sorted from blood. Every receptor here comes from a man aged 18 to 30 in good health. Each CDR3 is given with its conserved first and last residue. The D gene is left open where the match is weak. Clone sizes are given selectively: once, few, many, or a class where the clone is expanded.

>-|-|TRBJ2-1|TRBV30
CAWSDGYNNEQFF
TGTGCCTGGAGTGATGGATACAACAATGAGCAGTTCTTC
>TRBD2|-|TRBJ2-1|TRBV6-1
CASRQTSGGYNEQFF
TGTGCCAGCAGACAGACTAGCGGGGGCTACAATGAGCAGTTCTTC
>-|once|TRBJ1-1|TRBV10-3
CAIRAEHRNTEAFF
TGTGCCATCAGGGCCGAACACCGGAACACTGAAGCTTTCTTT
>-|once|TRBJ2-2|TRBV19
CASSIGERSGELFF
TGTGCCAGTAGTATTGGGGAAAGGAGCGGGGAGCTGTTTTTT
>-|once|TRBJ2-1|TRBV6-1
CASRGRQDSYNEQFF
TGTGCCAGCAGGGGCAGACAGGACTCCTACAATGAGCAGTTCTTC
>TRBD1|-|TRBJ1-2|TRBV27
CASKTWDRAYGYTF
TGTGCCAGCAAGACATGGGACAGGGCCTATGGCTACACCTTC
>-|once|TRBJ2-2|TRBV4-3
CASSGLRSGELFF
TGCGCCAGCAGCGGTCTACGGTCCGGGGAGCTGTTTTTT
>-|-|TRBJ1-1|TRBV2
CASTLGDRGLF
TGTGCCAGCACCTTGGGGGACCGGGGACTCTTT
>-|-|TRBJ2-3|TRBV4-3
CASSSRDASADTQYF
TGCGCCAGCAGCTCCCGGGACGCCTCGGCAGATACGCAGTATTTT
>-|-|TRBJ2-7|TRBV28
CASSLSYQGAYEQYF
TGTGCCAGCAGTTTAAGTTATCAGGGTGCCTACGAGCAGTACTTC
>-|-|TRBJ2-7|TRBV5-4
CASSFMGGASHEQYF
TGTGCCAGCAGCTTTATGGGGGGCGCCTCCCACGAGCAGTACTTC
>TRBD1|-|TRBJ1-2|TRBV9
CASSVGPGTGAYGYTF
TGTGCCAGCAGCGTTGGCCCCGGGACAGGGGCCTATGGCTACACCTTC
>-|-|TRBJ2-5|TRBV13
CASSSNSGLVPQYF
TGTGCCAGCAGCTCTAATAGCGGTTTGGTCCCCCAGTACTTC
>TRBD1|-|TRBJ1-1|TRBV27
CASSFGTGVTEAFF
TGTGCCAGCAGTTTCGGAACAGGGGTCACTGAAGCTTTCTTT
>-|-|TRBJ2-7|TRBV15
CATSRDGTRASDTYEQYF
TGTGCCACCAGCAGAGATGGTACGAGGGCTAGCGATACCTACGAGCAGTACTTC
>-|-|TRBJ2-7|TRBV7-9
CATSLAGDEQYF
TGTGCCACCTCTCTGGCAGGGGACGAGCAGTACTTC
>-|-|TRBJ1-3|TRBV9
CASSLLEGESGNTIYF
TGTGCCAGCAGCCTCCTAGAGGGAGAAAGCGGAAACACCATATATTTT
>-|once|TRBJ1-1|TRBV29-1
CSVGRGASFNTEAFF
TGCAGCGTCGGCCGGGGGGCCTCCTTTAACACTGAAGCTTTCTTT
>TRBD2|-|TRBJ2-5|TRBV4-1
CASSPAGGRSQETQYF
TGCGCCAGCAGCCCGGCGGGCGGGAGAAGCCAAGAGACCCAGTACTTC
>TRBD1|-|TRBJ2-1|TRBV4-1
CASSKRQGLTGNGGGNEQFF
TGCGCCAGCAGCAAAAGACAAGGGCTGACAGGGAATGGAGGCGGCAATGAGCAGTTCTTC
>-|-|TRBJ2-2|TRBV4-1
CASSQSELVGELFF
TGCGCCAGCAGCCAATCTGAACTAGTTGGGGAGCTGTTTTTT
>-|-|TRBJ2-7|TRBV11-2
CASSLMAGASYEQYF
TGTGCCAGCAGCTTAATGGCAGGGGCATCCTACGAGCAGTACTTC
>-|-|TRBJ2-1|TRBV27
CASSLVASYNEQFF
TGTGCCAGCAGTTTAGTAGCTTCCTACAATGAGCAGTTCTTC
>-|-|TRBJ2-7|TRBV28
CASSLGQGGRQYF
TGTGCCAGCAGTTTGGGGCAGGGGGGGCGGCAGTACTTC
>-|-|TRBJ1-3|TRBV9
CASSNPDWEGNTIYF
TGTGCCAGCAGCAACCCGGATTGGGAGGGAAACACCATATATTTT
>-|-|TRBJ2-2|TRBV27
CASSLMQGQGTGELFF
TGTGCCAGCAGTCTAATGCAGGGTCAGGGGACCGGGGAGCTGTTTTTT
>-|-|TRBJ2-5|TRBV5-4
CASSRGLETQYF
TGTGCCAGCAGCCGGGGGCTAGAGACCCAGTACTTC
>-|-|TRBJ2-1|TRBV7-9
CASSPALYNEQFF
TGTGCCAGCAGCCCAGCTCTATACAATGAGCAGTTCTTC
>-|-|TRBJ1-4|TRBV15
CATSRGVRGDEKLFF
TGTGCCACCAGCAGAGGTGTCAGGGGTGATGAAAAACTGTTTTTT
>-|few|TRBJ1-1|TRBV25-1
CASSVGTEAFF
TGTGCCAGCAGTGTTGGCACTGAAGCTTTCTTT
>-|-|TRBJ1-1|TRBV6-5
CASSQGALIEAFF
TGTGCCAGCAGCCAGGGCGCCCTTATTGAAGCTTTCTTT
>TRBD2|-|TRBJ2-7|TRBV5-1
CASSWTPSSGSYEQYF
TGCGCCAGCAGCTGGACCCCCTCTAGCGGGAGCTACGAGCAGTACTTC
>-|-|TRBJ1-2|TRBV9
CASSVEQHRWGYTF
TGTGCCAGCAGCGTAGAGCAGCATCGGTGGGGCTACACCTTC
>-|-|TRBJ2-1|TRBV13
CASSFLDLEQFF
TGTGCCAGCAGCTTCTTGGACTTAGAGCAGTTCTTC
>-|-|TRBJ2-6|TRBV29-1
CSVGEGSGANVLTF
TGCAGCGTTGGCGAGGGATCCGGGGCCAACGTCCTGACTTTC
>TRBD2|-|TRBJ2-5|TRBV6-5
CASTAGGYQETQYF
TGTGCCAGCACCGCCGGGGGGTACCAAGAGACCCAGTACTTC
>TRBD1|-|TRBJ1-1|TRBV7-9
CASSPTGGITEAFF
TGTGCCAGCAGCCCGACAGGGGGCATCACTGAAGCTTTCTTT
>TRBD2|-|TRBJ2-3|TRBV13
CASSPSGRAEADTQYF
TGTGCCAGCAGCCCTAGCGGGAGGGCCGAGGCAGATACGCAGTATTTT
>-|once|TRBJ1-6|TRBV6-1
CASSEIWEAPEGMALHF
TGTGCCAGCAGTGAAATTTGGGAGGCACCCGAGGGGATGGCCCTCCACTTT
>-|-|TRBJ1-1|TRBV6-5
CASSYSVGVPNTEAFF
TGTGCCAGCAGTTACTCGGTGGGGGTGCCTAACACTGAAGCTTTCTTT
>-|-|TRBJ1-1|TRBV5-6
CASSLAPTRSGTNTEAFF
TGTGCCAGCAGCTTGGCCCCTACCCGATCGGGCACCAACACTGAAGCTTTCTTT
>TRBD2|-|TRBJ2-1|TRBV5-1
CASSLEASGAYNEQFF
TGCGCCAGCAGCTTGGAGGCTAGCGGGGCCTACAATGAGCAGTTCTTC
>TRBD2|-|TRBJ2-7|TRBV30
CAWAGLGGGNYEQYF
TGTGCCTGGGCCGGCTTGGGCGGGGGGAACTACGAGCAGTACTTC
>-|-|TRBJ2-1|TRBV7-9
CASSHPRGNEQFF
TGTGCCAGCAGCCACCCAAGGGGAAATGAGCAGTTCTTC
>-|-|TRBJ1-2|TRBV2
CASRISASDYGYTF
TGTGCCAGCAGAATTTCCGCCAGCGACTATGGCTACACCTTC
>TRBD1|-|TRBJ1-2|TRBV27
CASSLPQTGVVHGYTF
TGTGCCAGCAGTTTACCCCAAACAGGGGTCGTTCACGGCTACACCTTC
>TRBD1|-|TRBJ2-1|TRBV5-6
CASSLGDSSYNEQFF
TGTGCCAGCAGCCTGGGGGACAGTTCCTACAATGAGCAGTTCTTC
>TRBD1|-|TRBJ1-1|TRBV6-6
CASSYSGRGSAEAFF
TGTGCCAGCAGTTACAGTGGCAGGGGGTCAGCTGAAGCTTTCTTT
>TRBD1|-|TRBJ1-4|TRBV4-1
CATDSGTGPEKLFF
TGCGCCACCGACTCCGGGACAGGCCCCGAAAAACTGTTTTTT
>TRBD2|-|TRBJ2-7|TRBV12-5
CALGLAGAGDEQYF
TGTGCTTTAGGACTAGCGGGAGCTGGTGACGAGCAGTACTTC
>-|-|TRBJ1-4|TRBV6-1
CASSEPPSGRLNEKLFF
TGTGCCAGCAGTGAACCCCCGAGCGGCAGGCTCAATGAAAAACTGTTTTTT
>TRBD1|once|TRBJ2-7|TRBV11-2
CASRPPTGDEQYF
TGTGCCAGCAGACCGCCGACAGGGGACGAGCAGTACTTC
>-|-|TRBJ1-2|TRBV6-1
CASTPTVPSPYGYTF
TGTGCCAGCACTCCGACAGTACCCTCCCCCTATGGCTACACCTTC
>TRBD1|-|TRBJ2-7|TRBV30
CAWCDKGAYEQYF
TGTGCCTGGTGCGACAAGGGGGCCTATGAGCAGTACTTC
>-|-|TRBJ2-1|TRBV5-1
CASSPGGASSYNEQFF
TGCGCCAGCAGCCCAGGGGGGGCTAGCTCCTACAATGAGCAGTTCTTC
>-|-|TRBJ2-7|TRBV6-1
CASSELRADEQYF
TGTGCCAGCAGTGAACTGAGGGCGGACGAGCAGTACTTC
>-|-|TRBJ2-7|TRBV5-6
CASSTGTYEQYF
TGTGCCAGCAGCACCGGGACCTACGAGCAGTACTTC
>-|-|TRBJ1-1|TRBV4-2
CASSQELYTEAFF
TGTGCCAGTAGCCAGGAATTATATACTGAAGCTTTCTTT
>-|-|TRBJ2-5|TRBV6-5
CASTDSQETQYF
TGTGCCAGCACGGACAGTCAAGAGACCCAGTACTTC